Listed below are T cell receptor beta chains from one sample, sequenced in a study of technical replicates of blood from four donors. TCRdb's table, derived via immunoSEQ multiplex PCR, lists solely in-frame clones and lacks some. The repertoire holds roughly 69,000 clones, with about 97% as singletons. Sequencing was done on a sample of T cells isolated from PBMCs. These TCRs come from a human donor in good health. Each CDR3 is given with its conserved first and last residue. The order of the fields is clone size, J gene, D gene, V gene, CDR3 DNA, CDR3 protein. A D gene is named only where the DNA matches it firmly. Clone size is shown for a subset of rows, as once, few, many or a class of expanded clone.

. TRBJ1-1 . TRBV7-2 TGTGCCAGCAGTTTCGGACAGAGCTACACTGAAGCTTTCTTT CASSFGQSYTEAFF
. TRBJ2-1 TRBD2 TRBV30 TGTGCCTGGTACCATCCTAGCGGGAGTTACAATGAGCAGTTCTTC CAWYHPSGSYNEQFF
. TRBJ2-5 TRBD1 TRBV6-5 TGTGCCACCCGGACAGGGGAGGAGACCCAGTACTTC CATRTGEETQYF
. TRBJ2-1 . TRBV2 TGTGCCAGCAGCCCAGGGACTTATCCTGTTTACAATGAGCAGTTCTTC CASSPGTYPVYNEQFF
once TRBJ1-2 TRBD1 TRBV27 TGTGCCAGCAGACTTACAGGGGGTAACTATGGCTACACCTTC CASRLTGGNYGYTF
. TRBJ2-6 . TRBV6-5 TGTGCCAGCAGCAGAACTGGGGCCAACGTCCTGACTTTC CASSRTGANVLTF
. TRBJ1-2 TRBD1 TRBV4-3 TGCGCCAGCAGCCTAGGACAGGGGATGGTCTATGGCTACACCTTC CASSLGQGMVYGYTF
. TRBJ2-7 . TRBV5-6 TGTGCCAGCAGCTTATCCAGGCTCTACGAGCAGTACTTC CASSLSRLYEQYF
once TRBJ1-1 . TRBV2 TGTGCCATGTGGCGGACTGAAGCTTTCTTT CAMWRTEAFF
. TRBJ1-4 TRBD1 TRBV13 TGTGCCAGCAGCAATGGACAGGGGGCTGAAGAAAAACTGTTTTTT CASSNGQGAEEKLFF
. TRBJ2-3 . TRBV19 TGTGCCAGTAGTATAGCAGGGACAGATACGCAGTATTTT CASSIAGTDTQYF
. TRBJ1-1 TRBD1 TRBV9 TGTGCCGGATTTTACAGGGGCCCCGCTTTCTTT CAGFYRGPAFF
. TRBJ1-2 . TRBV11-2 TGTGCCAGCAGCTTAGTAGTTGGGACACAGAGGGGCTACACCTTC CASSLVVGTQRGYTF
. TRBJ2-5 . TRBV27 TGTGCCAGCAGTTGGGGCGGCGGTTCCCAAGAGACCCAGTACTTC CASSWGGGSQETQYF
. TRBJ2-3 . TRBV11-3 TGTGCCAGCAGCTTAGCAGCGAGCACAGATACGCAGTATTTT CASSLAASTDTQYF
. TRBJ1-1 . TRBV18 TGTGCCAGCTCACCACCTATATTAACTGAAGCTTTCTTT CASSPPILTEAFF
. TRBJ2-1 TRBD2 TRBV6-6 TGTGCCAGCAGTTGGACTAGCGGGAGCGATGAGCAGTTCTTC CASSWTSGSDEQFF
. TRBJ2-1 . TRBV19 TGTGCCAGTAGTATTGGACAATTACCTAGTGAGCAGTTCTTC CASSIGQLPSEQFF
. TRBJ2-1 TRBD1 TRBV15 TGTGCCACCAGCAGGCCAGGGACAGGGATTATCTACAATGAGCAGTTCTTC CATSRPGTGIIYNEQFF
. TRBJ2-4 . TRBV9 TGTGCCAGCAGCCCGAGTCCCAGGGCCAAAAACATTCAGTACTTC CASSPSPRAKNIQYF
. TRBJ2-7 . TRBV29-1 TGCAGCGTTGAGTTAGGACTCCCCTACGAGCAGTACTTC CSVELGLPYEQYF
. TRBJ2-1 TRBD2 TRBV5-1 TGCGCCAGCAGTAGACTAGCGGGACCCTCCTACAATGAGCAGTTCTTC CASSRLAGPSYNEQFF
. TRBJ2-5 . TRBV2 TGTGCCAGCATTCTAGCTGGAGAAGAAGAGACCCAGTACTTC CASILAGEEETQYF
once TRBJ1-1 TRBD1 TRBV19 TGTGCCAGTAGTACGACAGGGATCACTGAAGCTTTCTTT CASSTTGITEAFF
. TRBJ2-3 . TRBV27 TGTGCCAGCAGTCGGGACTCCCAGACAGATACGCAGTATTTT CASSRDSQTDTQYF
. TRBJ1-1 . TRBV5-4 TGTGCCAGCAGCTTGGCGTCGACTTTAATGGCTTTCTTT CASSLASTLMAFF
. TRBJ2-5 . TRBV5-4 TGTGCCAGCAGTCATCTGGGGCGGACCCAAGAGACCCAGTACTTC CASSHLGRTQETQYF
. TRBJ2-3 . TRBV11-2 TGTGCCAGCAGCTACGGGAGCTCAGATACGCAGTATTTT CASSYGSSDTQYF
. TRBJ2-5 TRBD1 TRBV19 TGTGCCAGTAGTACCCGGACAGGGGTCGAGACCCAGTACTTC CASSTRTGVETQYF
. TRBJ1-5 . TRBV18 TGTGCCAGCTCACCACTCGACTCCAGTCAGCCCCAGCATTTT CASSPLDSSQPQHF
. TRBJ2-5 TRBD1 TRBV5-1 TGCGCCAGCGGCAAACAGGGGGCACAGACCCAGTACTTC CASGKQGAQTQYF
. TRBJ1-1 TRBD1 TRBV7-9 TGTGCCAGCAGCTTAGCGGGACAGGAGACGACTTTCTTT CASSLAGQETTFF
. TRBJ2-1 TRBD2 TRBV29-1 TGCAGCGTCTTTCGCCCGGGACTAGCGGGAGGTAGCTCCTACAATGAGCAGTTCTTC CSVFRPGLAGGSSYNEQFF
. TRBJ1-5 TRBD1 TRBV7-9 TGTGCCAGCAGCTTAGGGACAGGGCAGGTTAGCAATCAGCCCCAGCATTTT CASSLGTGQVSNQPQHF
. TRBJ1-2 . TRBV29-1 TGCAGCGTTGCTAATAGAGGGGAGGGGGACTATGGCTACACCTTC CSVANRGEGDYGYTF
. TRBJ1-2 . TRBV12-2 TGTGCAAGTCGCCCACATACAGGGCGGGAGGTTAGCTATGGCTACACCTTC CASRPHTGREVSYGYTF
. TRBJ1-2 . TRBV11-3 TGTGCCAGCAGCTTAGGGGAGGGGCATGGCTACACCTTC CASSLGEGHGYTF
. TRBJ2-3 . TRBV11-2 TGTGCCAGCAGCCCTGACTTAATTACGCAGTATTTT CASSPDLITQYF
. TRBJ1-2 . TRBV28 TGTGCCAGCAGGGTAAACAGGGTAGACTATGGCTACACCTTC CASRVNRVDYGYTF
. TRBJ2-6 TRBD1 TRBV5-5 TGTGCCAGCAGCTTGTCAGGGGGATCTGGGGCCAACGTCCTGACTTTC CASSLSGGSGANVLTF
. TRBJ2-3 TRBD2 TRBV4-1 TGCGCCAGCAGCCTCCGACTAGCGGGACAGACAGATACGCAGTATTTT CASSLRLAGQTDTQYF
. TRBJ2-3 . TRBV7-2 TGTGCCAGCAGCTTGGGGCGGATGGGCGCAGATACGCAGTATTTT CASSLGRMGADTQYF
. TRBJ2-3 TRBD2 TRBV25-1 TGTGCCAGCAGTGATCGAAGCGGGACTAGCACAGATACGCAGTATTTT CASSDRSGTSTDTQYF
. TRBJ2-5 TRBD1 TRBV6-1 TGTGCCAGCAGTGAAGTCGGACAGGGGTGGGAGACCCAGTACTTC CASSEVGQGWETQYF
once TRBJ2-7 . TRBV10-3 TGTGCCATCACCCCCGGGACTGGGAAGTCCTACGAGCAGTACTTC CAITPGTGKSYEQYF
. TRBJ2-7 . TRBV6-5 TGTGCCAGCAGTTACTCGGCAGGGACCTACGAGCAGTACTTC CASSYSAGTYEQYF
. TRBJ1-3 . TRBV5-1 TGCGCCAGCAGCTTGCAACGGGGAGAGGTCGCTGGAAACACCATATATTTT CASSLQRGEVAGNTIYF
. TRBJ2-5 TRBD1 TRBV5-1 TGCGCCAGCAGCTTGAGACCGGGACAGCAAGAGACCCAGTACTTC CASSLRPGQQETQYF
. TRBJ1-5 TRBD1 TRBV7-2 TGTGCCAGCGTATCCGAGGGACAGGCTAATCAGCCCCAGCATTTT CASVSEGQANQPQHF
once TRBJ1-5 . TRBV23-1 TGCGCCAGCAGTCAATCTTATTCGGGCAGGGCCCAGCCCCAGCATTTT CASSQSYSGRAQPQHF